This TCR beta chain came from a study of cytomegalovirus exposure and HLA in healthy donors. The V gene lost 1 base and the J gene lost 11 bases, with 15 bases spanning the gap. Germline V CDR1 and CDR2: LGHNA, YNFKEQ. CDR3 length: 14 residues. A remark on this clone: What it binds is unknown.

It was with 60 Vbeta and 13 Jbeta primers that the PCR ran. Produced via immunoSEQ multiplex PCR; TCRdb's table is partial and in-frame only. The sample lists over 120,000 clones; roughly 79% were seen once. Study results and caveats: The dataset shows that most TCR sequences were rare, while some public TCRs occurred in many donors.

The sample taken for sequencing was PBMCs. V usage is TRBV4-2 and J usage is TRBJ2-4, with D possibly matching TRBD1 (5 bases). This TCR was sampled from a woman aged 55-75 years in good health and CMV-seropositive. The CDR3 sequence: CASSQGRQSPLQYF. CDR3 nucleotides: TGTGCCAGCAGCCAAGGTAGACAGTCCCCCCTTCAGTACTTC.